These 8 T cell receptor beta chains share one sample of origin, sequenced in a study of OX40 agonist ivuxolimab in advanced cancers. The table came from immunoSEQ multiplex PCR; TCRdb's copy has only in-frame clones and leaves some out. The data contain 55,000 to 70,000 clones, around 85% of them singletons. The material was CD4+ or CD8+ T cells sorted from blood, obtained in a trial of the OX40 agonist ivuxolimab. These receptors all come from an adult with an advanced solid tumor such as melanoma, head and neck, liver or kidney cancer.

This clone was recorded only once. The chain joins TRBV5-1 to TRBJ2-1; possibly TRBD2 for D (5 bases). The V and J ends lost 10 bases and 7 bases respectively, with 15 bases between them. This CDR3 is 12 amino acids long. CDR1 and CDR2 from the germline V gene are SGHRS and YFSETQ. The CDR3 region is CASTGVGNEQFF. The CDR3 bases are TGCGCCTCTACCGGGGTTGGGAATGAGCAGTTCTTC.

CDR3 sequence reads: CASSLSRSTDTQYF. Here the CDR3 DNA reads TGTGCCAGCAGCCTGTCCAGGAGCACAGATACGCAGTATTTT. The chain uses TRBV5-4 and TRBJ2-3; D is unresolved. Germline V gives CDR1 SGHNT, CDR2 YYREEE (reference sequence). The CDR3 sequence is 14 residues long. Between the trimmed V and J ends, which lost 4 bases and 0 bases, there was a span of 9 bases. Supplemented by reference TRBV5-4 and TRBJ2-3, the full variable domain reads ETGVTQSPTHLIKTRGQQVTLRCSSQSGHNTVSWYQQALGQGPQFIFQYYREEENGRGNFPPRFSGLQFPNYSSELNVNALELDDSALYLCASSLSRSTDTQYFGPGTRLTVL.

The rearrangement joins TRBV19 to TRBJ2-7, with no clear D. V lost 7 bases and J 1 base, leaving 20 bases between the germline ends. Germline CDR1 LNHDA, CDR2 SQIVND (reference sequence). This CDR3 is 16 amino acids long. The CDR3 region is CASIAGSGGESYEQYF. In nucleotides, the CDR3 is TGTGCCAGTATCGCCGGCTCGGGTGGAGAGTCCTACGAGCAGTACTTC.

The gene calls are TRBV18 and TRBJ2-1; no reliable D call. The germline gives CDR1 KGHSH, CDR2 LQKENI. The CDR3 is 14 amino acids. V was pared by 2 bases and J by 0 bases, with 5 bases between. The CDR3 nucleotides are TGTGCCAGCTCACCATTTTCCTCCTACAATGAGCAGTTCTTC. Protein sequence: CASSPFSSYNEQFF.

The genes are TRBV7-8 and TRBJ2-1; either TRBD1 or TRBD2 may fit D (5 bases each). Trimming took off 5 bases at V and 7 bases at J, with 21 bases between the two ends. Germline lookup yields CDR1 SGHVS and CDR2 FQNEAQ. The length of the CDR3 is 16 residues. The CDR3 coding sequence is TGTGCCAGCAGCCGACTTCGGACTCCCAGGGTGAATGAGCAGTTCTTC. Translation: CASSRLRTPRVNEQFF.

The V gene is TRBV2, the J gene TRBJ2-1; TRBD2 matches 7 bases. The CDR3 sequence is 14 residues long. The trim removed 7 bases at V and 8 bases at J, leaving 11 bases unmatched. Germline V CDR1 and CDR2: SNHLY, FYNNEI. CDR3: CASKRETQPHEQFF. CDR3 sequence (DNA): TGTGCCAGCAAGCGGGAAACCCAACCTCATGAGCAGTTCTTC.

The chain joins TRBV7-8 to TRBJ2-5; maybe TRBD2 (7 bases). Germline V gene data show CDR1 as SGHVS and CDR2 as FQNEAQ. This CDR3 has 16 residues. Trimming stripped 11 bases from V and 2 bases from J, with 24 bases between. This CDR3 reads CAASLARGAGQETQYF. DNA for the CDR3: TGTGCCGCAAGCTTAGCCCGGGGGGCGGGGCAAGAGACCCAGTACTTC.

This clone has a handful of counts. The CDR3 protein is CASGTTDTQYF. DNA for the CDR3: TGTGCCAGCGGCACAACAGATACGCAGTATTTT. The V call is TRBV2, the J call TRBJ2-3, with no clear D. The CDR3 extends over 11 amino acids. Per germline, CDR1 SNHLY and CDR2 FYNNEI. V lost 8 bases, J lost 3 bases, and 6 bases lay in between.